Presented here are 9 T cell receptor beta chains from one specimen sequenced in a study of blood T cell repertoires in COVID-19. The protocol was immunoSEQ multiplex PCR, while the TCRdb copy is restricted to in-frame clones and leaves out a portion. The sample shows approximately 300,000 clones, around 86% of them seen only once. Input material: PBMCs or T cells enriched from blood (not recorded which). Receptors originate from a man aged 25 to 40 who had recovered from COVID-19.

This chain connects TRBV5-1 to TRBJ2-3; D gene unclear. The V gene lost 0 bases and the J gene lost 2 bases, with 13 bases spanning the gap. The CDR3 sequence is 16 residues long. CDR1 is SGHRS and CDR2 is YFSETQ in the germline V gene. Here the CDR3 DNA reads TGCGCCAGCAGCTTGGCCACTCCTGTGATCACAGATACGCAGTATTTT. Translating it yields CASSLATPVITDTQYF. Full variable domain (outside the CDR3, taken from reference TRBV5-1 and TRBJ2-3): KAGVTQTPRYLIKTRGQQVTLSCSPISGHRSVSWYQQTPGQGLQFLFEYFSETQRNKGNFPGRFSGRQFSNSRSEMNVSTLELGDSALYLCASSLATPVITDTQYFGPGTRLTVL.

This clone was counted a single time. Other DNA sequences in the sample encode the same CDR3. The chain links TRBV29-1 to TRBJ1-2; TRBD1 agrees at 9 bases. The trim removed 6 bases at V and 5 bases at J, leaving 1 base unmatched. The CDR3 is 11 amino acids. CDR1 and CDR2 (germline): SQVTM, ANQGSEA. The CDR3 loop is CSVDRGYGYTF. The CDR3 nucleotides read TGCAGCGTCGACAGGGGGTATGGCTACACCTTC.

The chain combines TRBV2 with TRBJ1-1; perhaps TRBD1 as D (6 bases). With 10 bases removed from V and 2 bases from J, the gap between germline ends came to 14 bases. CDR3 size: 13 residues. The V gene's germline CDR1 is SNHLY and CDR2 FYNNEI. The CDR3 protein is CANRQEDNTEAFF. The CDR3 DNA reads TGTGCCAACCGACAGGAGGATAACACTGAAGCTTTCTTT.

This chain joins TRBV30 and TRBJ2-5; TRBD2 is a possible D gene (6 bases). Germline V lookup: CDR1 GTSNPN, CDR2 SVGIG (reference sequence). The CDR3 consists of 15 residues. V lost 4 bases and J lost 5, with 20 bases in between. The CDR3 spells CAWTQRDLGGETQYF. The DNA for the CDR3 is TGTGCCTGGACACAACGGGACCTTGGAGGGGAGACCCAGTACTTC.

The CDR3 nucleotides are TGCGCCAGCAGCTCGGGCGGAGGGGACACCATATATTTT. This gives the protein CASSSGGGDTIYF. The chain combines TRBV5-1 with TRBJ1-3; D may be TRBD1 (5 bases). This CDR3 spans 13 amino acids. The germline V gene has CDR1 SGHRS and CDR2 YFSETQ. V lost 3 bases, J lost 8 bases, and 12 bases lay in between.

The chain uses TRBV2 and TRBJ2-3; 7 bases are a match to TRBD2. CDR1 SNHLY and CDR2 FYNNEI come from the germline V gene. V dropped 8 bases and J dropped 0; count of bases not matched to a gene: 14. This CDR3 comprises 17 residues. This CDR3 reads CASHGRLLASSTDTQYF. The CDR3 coding sequence is TGTGCCAGCCACGGAAGACTACTAGCGTCTAGCACAGATACGCAGTATTTT.

The CDR3 DNA reads as TGCGCCAGCAGCCATGGGGGAGGGACAGGGCTCAGATTAGAGAGGGCCCAGTACTTC. Translation gives CASSHGGGTGLRLERAQYF. The rearrangement joins TRBV4-1 to TRBJ2-5, with 9 bases matching TRBD1. The CDR3 totals 19 residues. V gave up 3 bases and J gave up 9 bases; unmatched junction bases: 23. Per germline, CDR1 MGHRA and CDR2 YSYEKL.

The gene calls are TRBV7-8 and TRBJ1-3; D may be TRBD1 (5 bases). The CDR3 contains 16 residues. V was trimmed by 5 bases and J by 0 bases, leaving 14 bases between them. Germline assignment: CDR1 SGHVS and CDR2 FQNEAQ. The CDR3, as DNA: TGTGCCAGCAGCCGAGGGACGGGAACCTCTGGAAACACCATATATTTT. It specifies CASSRGTGTSGNTIYF.

The chain has TRBV18 and TRBJ2-1, with 8 bases lining up with TRBD2. The germline CDR1 and CDR2 sequences are KGHSH and LQKENI. CDR3 length equals 13 residues. The V gene end was trimmed by 6 bases and the J gene end by 9 bases; junction bases not matched to a gene: 7. The CDR3, as DNA: TGTGCCAGCTCCCCGGGACTAGATAGTGAGCAGTTCTTC. This encodes CASSPGLDSEQFF.